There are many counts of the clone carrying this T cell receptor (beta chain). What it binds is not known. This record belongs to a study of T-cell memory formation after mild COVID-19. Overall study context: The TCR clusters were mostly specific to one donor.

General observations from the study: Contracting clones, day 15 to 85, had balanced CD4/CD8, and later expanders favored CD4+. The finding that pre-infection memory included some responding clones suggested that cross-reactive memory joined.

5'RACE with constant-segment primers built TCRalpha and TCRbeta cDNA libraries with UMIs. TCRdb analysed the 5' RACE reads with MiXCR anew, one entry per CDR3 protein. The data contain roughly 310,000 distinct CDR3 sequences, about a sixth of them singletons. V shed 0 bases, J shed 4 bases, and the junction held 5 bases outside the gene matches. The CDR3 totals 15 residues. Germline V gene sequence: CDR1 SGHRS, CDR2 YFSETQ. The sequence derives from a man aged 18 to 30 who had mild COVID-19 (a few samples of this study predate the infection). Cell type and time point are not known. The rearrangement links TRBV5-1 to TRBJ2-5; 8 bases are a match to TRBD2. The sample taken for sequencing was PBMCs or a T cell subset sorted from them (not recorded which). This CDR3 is CASSLGVAGGETQYF. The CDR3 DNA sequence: TGCGCCAGCAGCTTGGGCGTTGCGGGAGGAGAGACCCAGTACTTC.